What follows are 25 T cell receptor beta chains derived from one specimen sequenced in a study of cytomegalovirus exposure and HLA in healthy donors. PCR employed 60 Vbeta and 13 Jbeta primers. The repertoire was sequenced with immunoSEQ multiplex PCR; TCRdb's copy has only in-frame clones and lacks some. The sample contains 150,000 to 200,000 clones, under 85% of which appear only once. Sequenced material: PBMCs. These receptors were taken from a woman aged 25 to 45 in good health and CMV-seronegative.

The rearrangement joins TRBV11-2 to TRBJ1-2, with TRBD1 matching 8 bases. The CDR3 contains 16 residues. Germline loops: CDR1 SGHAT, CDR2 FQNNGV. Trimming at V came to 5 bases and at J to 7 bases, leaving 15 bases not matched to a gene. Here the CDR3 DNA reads TGTGCCAGCAGCCCCCAGGGGCTCAGGGGGCCTCGTGGCTACACCTTC. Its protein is CASSPQGLRGPRGYTF. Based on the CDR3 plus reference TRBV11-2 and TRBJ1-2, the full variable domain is EAGVAQSPRYKIIEKRQSVAFWCNPISGHATLYWYQQILGQGPKLLIQFQNNGVVDDSQLPKDRFSAERLKGVDSTLKIQPAKLEDSAVYLCASSPQGLRGPRGYTFGSGTRLTVV.

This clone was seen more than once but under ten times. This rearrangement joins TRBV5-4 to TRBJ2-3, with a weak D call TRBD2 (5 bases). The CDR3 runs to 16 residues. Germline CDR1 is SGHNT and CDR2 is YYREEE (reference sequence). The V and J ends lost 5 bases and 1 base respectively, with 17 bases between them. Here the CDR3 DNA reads TGTGCCAGCAGTAGATCTGCGGGTTTGGGCACAGATACGCAGTATTTT. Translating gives CASSRSAGLGTDTQYF.

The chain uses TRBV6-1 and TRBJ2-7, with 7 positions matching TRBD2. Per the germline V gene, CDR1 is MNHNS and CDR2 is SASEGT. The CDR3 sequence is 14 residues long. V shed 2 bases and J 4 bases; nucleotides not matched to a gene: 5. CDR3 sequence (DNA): TGTGCCAGCAGTGAACAGCGGGGAAATTACGAGCAGTACTTC. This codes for CASSEQRGNYEQYF.

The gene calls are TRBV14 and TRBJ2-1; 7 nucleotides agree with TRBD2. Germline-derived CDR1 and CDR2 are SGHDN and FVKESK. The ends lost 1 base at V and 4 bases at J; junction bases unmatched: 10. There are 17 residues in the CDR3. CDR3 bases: TGTGCCAGCAGCCAAGCCAAGGGCCTAGCGGATTACAATGAGCAGTTCTTC. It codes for CASSQAKGLADYNEQFF.

The CDR3 loop is CASSPRAPSYEQYF. The CDR3 nucleotides are TGCGCCAGCAGCCCGCGGGCCCCCTCCTACGAGCAGTACTTC. This chain links TRBV5-1 with TRBJ2-7; D possibly corresponds to TRBD2 (5 bases). V was clipped by 4 bases and J by 0 bases, with 11 bases between them. In germline, CDR1 is SGHRS, CDR2 YFSETQ. The CDR3 covers 14 residues.

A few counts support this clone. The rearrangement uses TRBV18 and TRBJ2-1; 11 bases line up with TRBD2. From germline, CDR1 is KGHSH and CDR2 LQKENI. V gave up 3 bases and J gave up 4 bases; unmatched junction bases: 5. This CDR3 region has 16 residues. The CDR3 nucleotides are TGTGCCAGCTCACCTTCTAGCGGGGGGCGTTACAATGAGCAGTTCTTC. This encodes CASSPSSGGRYNEQFF.

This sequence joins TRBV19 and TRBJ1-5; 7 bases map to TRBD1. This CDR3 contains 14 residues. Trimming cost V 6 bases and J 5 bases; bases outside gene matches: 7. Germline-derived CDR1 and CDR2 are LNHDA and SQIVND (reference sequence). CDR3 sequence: CASSVGQTHQPQHF. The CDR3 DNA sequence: TGTGCCAGTAGCGTGGGACAGACCCATCAGCCCCAGCATTTT.

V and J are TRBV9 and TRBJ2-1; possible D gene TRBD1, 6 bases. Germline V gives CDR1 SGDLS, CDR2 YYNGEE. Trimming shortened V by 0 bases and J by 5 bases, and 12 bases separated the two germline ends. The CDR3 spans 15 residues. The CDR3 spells CASSVDGTTNNEQFF. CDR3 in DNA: TGTGCCAGCAGCGTAGACGGGACAACAAACAATGAGCAGTTCTTC. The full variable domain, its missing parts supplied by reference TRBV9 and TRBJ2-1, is DSGVTQTPKHLITATGQRVTLRCSPRSGDLSVYWYQQSLDQGLQFLIQYYNGEERAKGNILERFSAQQFPDLHSELNLSSLELGDSALYFCASSVDGTTNNEQFFGPGTRLTVL.

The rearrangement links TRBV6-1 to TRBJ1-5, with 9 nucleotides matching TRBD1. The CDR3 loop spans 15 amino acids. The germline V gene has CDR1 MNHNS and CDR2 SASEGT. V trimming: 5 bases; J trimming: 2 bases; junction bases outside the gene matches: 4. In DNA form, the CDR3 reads TGTGCCAGCAGTACAGGGGGCTACGGCAATCAGCCCCAGCATTTT. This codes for CASSTGGYGNQPQHF.

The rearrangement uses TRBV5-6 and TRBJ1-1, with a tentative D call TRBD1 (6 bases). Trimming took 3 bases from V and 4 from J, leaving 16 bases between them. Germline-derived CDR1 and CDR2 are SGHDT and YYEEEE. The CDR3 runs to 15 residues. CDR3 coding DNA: TGTGCCAGCAGCTCCCGGAGGTCACAGGGCACTGAAGCTTTCTTT. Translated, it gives CASSSRRSQGTEAFF.

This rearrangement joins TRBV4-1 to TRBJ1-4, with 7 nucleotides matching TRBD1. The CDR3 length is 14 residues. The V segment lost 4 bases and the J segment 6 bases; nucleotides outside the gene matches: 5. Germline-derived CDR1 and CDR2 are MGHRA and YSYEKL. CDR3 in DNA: TGCGCCAGCAGCCTACAGGGGTTCTATGAAAAACTGTTTTTT. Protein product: CASSLQGFYEKLFF.

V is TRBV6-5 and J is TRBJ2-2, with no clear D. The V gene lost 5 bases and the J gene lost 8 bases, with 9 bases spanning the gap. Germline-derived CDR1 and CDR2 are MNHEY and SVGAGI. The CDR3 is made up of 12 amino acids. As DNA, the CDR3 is TGTGCCAGCAGTAAACTCTCAGGGGAGCTGTTTTTT. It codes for CASSKLSGELFF.

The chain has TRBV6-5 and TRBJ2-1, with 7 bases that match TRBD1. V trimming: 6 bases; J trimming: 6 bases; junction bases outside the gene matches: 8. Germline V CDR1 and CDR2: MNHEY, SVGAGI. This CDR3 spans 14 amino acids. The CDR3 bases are TGTGCCAGCAGGACAGGGTGGGTAACCAATGAGCAGTTCTTC. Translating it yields CASRTGWVTNEQFF.

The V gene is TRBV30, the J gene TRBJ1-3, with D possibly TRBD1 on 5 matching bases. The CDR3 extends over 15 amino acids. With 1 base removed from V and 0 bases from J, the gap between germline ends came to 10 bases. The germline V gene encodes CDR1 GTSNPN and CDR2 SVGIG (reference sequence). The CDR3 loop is CAWSGTGLSGNTIYF. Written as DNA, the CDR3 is TGTGCCTGGAGTGGAACAGGCCTCTCTGGAAACACCATATATTTT. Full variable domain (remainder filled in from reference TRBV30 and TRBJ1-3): SQTIHQWPATLVQPVGSPLSLECTVEGTSNPNLYWYRQAAGRGLQLLFYSVGIGQISSEVPQNLSASRPQDRQFILSSKKLLLSDSGFYLCAWSGTGLSGNTIYFGEGSWLTVV.

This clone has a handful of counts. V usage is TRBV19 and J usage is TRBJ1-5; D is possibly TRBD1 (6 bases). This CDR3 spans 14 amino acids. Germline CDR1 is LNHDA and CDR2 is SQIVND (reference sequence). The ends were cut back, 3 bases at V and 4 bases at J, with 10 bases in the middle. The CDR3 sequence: CASSIRQGNQPQHF. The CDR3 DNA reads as TGTGCCAGTAGTATTCGCCAGGGGAATCAGCCCCAGCATTTT.

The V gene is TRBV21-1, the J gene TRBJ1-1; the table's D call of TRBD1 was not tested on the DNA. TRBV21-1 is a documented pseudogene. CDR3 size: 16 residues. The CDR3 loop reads CASSKEWGQGRPEAFF. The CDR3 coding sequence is TGTGCCAGCAGCAAAGAGTGGGGCCAGGGGAGACCTGAAGCTTTCTTT.

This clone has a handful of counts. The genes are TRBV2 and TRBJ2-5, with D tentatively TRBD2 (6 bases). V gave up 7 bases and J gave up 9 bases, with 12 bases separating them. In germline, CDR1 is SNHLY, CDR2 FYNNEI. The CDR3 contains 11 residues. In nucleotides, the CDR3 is TGTGCCAGCAATAGCGGCGCAGCCCAGTACTTC. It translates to CASNSGAAQYF.

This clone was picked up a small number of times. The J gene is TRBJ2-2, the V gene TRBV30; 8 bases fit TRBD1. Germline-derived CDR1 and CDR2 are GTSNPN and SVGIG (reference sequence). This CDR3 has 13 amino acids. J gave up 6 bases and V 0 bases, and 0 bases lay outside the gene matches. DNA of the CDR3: TGTGCCTGGAGTGTACAGGGGGCCGGGGAGCTGTTTTTT. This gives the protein CAWSVQGAGELFF.

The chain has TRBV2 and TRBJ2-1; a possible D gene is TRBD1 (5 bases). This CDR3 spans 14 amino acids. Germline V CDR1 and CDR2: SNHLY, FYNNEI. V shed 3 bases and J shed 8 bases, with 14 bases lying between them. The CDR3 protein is CASSEGRRVDEQFF. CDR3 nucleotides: TGTGCCAGCAGTGAGGGTCGCAGGGTTGATGAGCAGTTCTTC.

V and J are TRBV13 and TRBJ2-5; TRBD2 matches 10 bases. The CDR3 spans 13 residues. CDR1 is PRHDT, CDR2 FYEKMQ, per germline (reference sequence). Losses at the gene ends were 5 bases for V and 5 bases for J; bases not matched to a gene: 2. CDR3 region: CASSLLAGETQYF. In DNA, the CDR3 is TGTGCCAGCAGCCTACTAGCGGGGGAGACCCAGTACTTC. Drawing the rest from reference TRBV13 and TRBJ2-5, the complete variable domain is AAGVIQSPRHLIKEKRETATLKCYPIPRHDTVYWYQQGPGQDPQFLISFYEKMQSDKGSIPDRFSAQQFSDYHSELNMSSLELGDSALYFCASSLLAGETQYFGPGTRLLVL.

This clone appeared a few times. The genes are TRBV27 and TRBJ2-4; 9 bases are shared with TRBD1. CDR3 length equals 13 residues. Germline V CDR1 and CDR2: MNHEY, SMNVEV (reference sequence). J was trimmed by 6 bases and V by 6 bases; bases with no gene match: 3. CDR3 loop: CASRTGQGNIQYF. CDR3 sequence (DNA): TGTGCCAGCAGAACGGGACAGGGAAACATTCAGTACTTC.

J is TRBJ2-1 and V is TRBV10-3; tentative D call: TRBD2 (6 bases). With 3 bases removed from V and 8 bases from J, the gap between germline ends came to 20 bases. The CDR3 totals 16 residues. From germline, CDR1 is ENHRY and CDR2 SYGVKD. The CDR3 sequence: CAISDGGMHMSDEQFF. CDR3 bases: TGTGCCATCAGTGATGGGGGGATGCATATGAGCGATGAGCAGTTCTTC.

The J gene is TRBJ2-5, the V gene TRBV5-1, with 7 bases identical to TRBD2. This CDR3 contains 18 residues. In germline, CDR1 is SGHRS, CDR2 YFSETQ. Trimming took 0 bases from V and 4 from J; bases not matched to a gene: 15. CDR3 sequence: CASSLAGHGLGVGETQYF. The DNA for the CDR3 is TGCGCCAGCAGCTTGGCCGGACACGGACTAGGTGTGGGAGAGACCCAGTACTTC.

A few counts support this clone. CDR3 in amino acids: CASSRQGASAFF. Written as DNA, the CDR3 is TGTGCCAGCAGCCGACAGGGGGCCTCAGCTTTCTTT. The rearrangement joins TRBV6-6 to TRBJ1-1, with TRBD1 matching over 10 bases. The length of the CDR3 is 12 residues. Germline V gene lookup returns CDR1 MNHNY and CDR2 SVGAGI (reference sequence). V trimming: 6 bases; J trimming: 10 bases; junction bases outside the gene matches: 5.

CDR3 sequence reads: CASSPRDRVRETQYF. The CDR3 DNA reads TGTGCCAGCAGCCCTCGGGACAGGGTGAGAGAGACCCAGTACTTC. The rearrangement uses TRBV11-2 and TRBJ2-5, with 9 bases lining up with TRBD1. The CDR3 has 15 amino acids. In germline, CDR1 is SGHAT, CDR2 FQNNGV. After removal of 5 bases from V and 4 bases from J, the junction contained 8 bases not matched to a gene.